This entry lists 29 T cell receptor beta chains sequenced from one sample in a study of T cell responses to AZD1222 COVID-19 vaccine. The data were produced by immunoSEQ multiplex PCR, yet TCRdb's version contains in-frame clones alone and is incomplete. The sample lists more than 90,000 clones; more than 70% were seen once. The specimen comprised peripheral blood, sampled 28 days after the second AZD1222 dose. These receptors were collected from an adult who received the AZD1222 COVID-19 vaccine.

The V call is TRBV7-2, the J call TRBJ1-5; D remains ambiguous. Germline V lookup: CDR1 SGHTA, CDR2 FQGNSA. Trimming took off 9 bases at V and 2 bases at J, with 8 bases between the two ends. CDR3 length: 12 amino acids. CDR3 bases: TGTGCCAGTGGGAGGGGCAATCAGCCCCAGCATTTT. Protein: CASGRGNQPQHF.

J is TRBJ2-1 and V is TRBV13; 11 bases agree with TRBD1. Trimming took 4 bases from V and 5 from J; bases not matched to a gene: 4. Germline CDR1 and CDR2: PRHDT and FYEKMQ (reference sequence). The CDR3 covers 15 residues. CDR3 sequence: CASSSDRGPDNEQFF. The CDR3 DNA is TGTGCCAGCAGCTCGGACAGGGGGCCTGACAATGAGCAGTTCTTC.

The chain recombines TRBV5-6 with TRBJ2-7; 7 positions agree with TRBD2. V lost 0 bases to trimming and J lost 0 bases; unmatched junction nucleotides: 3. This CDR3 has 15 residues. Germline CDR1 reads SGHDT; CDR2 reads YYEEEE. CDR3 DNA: TGTGCCAGCAGCTTGGCCGGGGGGAGCTCCTACGAGCAGTACTTC. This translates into CASSLAGGSSYEQYF.

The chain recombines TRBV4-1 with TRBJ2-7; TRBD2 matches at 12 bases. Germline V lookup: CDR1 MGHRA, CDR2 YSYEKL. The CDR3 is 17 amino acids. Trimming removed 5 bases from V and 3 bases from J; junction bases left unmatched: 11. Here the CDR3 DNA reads TGCGCCAGCAGCACAGTACTAGCGGGAGGCCCTAACTACGAGCAGTACTTC. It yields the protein CASSTVLAGGPNYEQYF.

As DNA, the CDR3 is TGCGCCAGCAGCTTACTCCGAGATACGCAGTATTTT. Residues: CASSLLRDTQYF. The chain employs TRBV5-1 and TRBJ2-3; the D is unclear. Trimming pared 2 bases from V and 5 bases from J, leaving 6 bases between. There are 12 residues in the CDR3. Germline CDR1 is SGHRS and CDR2 is YFSETQ.

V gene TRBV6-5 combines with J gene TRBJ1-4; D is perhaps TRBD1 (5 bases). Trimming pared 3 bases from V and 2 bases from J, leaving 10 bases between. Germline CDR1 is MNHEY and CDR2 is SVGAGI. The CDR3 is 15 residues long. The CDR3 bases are TGTGCCAGCAGTTATGTCAGGGCCACTAATGAAAAACTGTTTTTT. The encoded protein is CASSYVRATNEKLFF.

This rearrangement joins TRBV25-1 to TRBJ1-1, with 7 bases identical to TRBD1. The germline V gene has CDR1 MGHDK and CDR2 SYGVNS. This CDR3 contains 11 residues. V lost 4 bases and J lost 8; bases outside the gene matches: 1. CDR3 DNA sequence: TGTGCCAGCAGTGTGGACAGGGAAGCTTTCTTT. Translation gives CASSVDREAFF.

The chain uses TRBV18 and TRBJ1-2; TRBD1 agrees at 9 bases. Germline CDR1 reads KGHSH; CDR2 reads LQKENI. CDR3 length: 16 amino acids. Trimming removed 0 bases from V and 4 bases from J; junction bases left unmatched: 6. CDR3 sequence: CASSPPGTGTTYGYTF. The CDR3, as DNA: TGTGCCAGCTCACCACCGGGGACAGGGACCACCTATGGCTACACCTTC. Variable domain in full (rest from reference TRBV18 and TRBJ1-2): NAGVMQNPRHLVRRRGQEARLRCSPMKGHSHVYWYRQLPEEGLKFMVYLQKENIIDESGMPKERFSAEFPKEGPSILRIQQVVRGDSAAYFCASSPPGTGTTYGYTFGSGTRLTVV.

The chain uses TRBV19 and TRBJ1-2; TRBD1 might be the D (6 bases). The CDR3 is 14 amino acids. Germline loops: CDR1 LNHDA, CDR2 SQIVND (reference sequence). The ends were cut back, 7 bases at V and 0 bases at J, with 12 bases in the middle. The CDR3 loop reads CASTMGAPNYGYTF. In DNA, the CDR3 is TGTGCCAGTACCATGGGGGCGCCTAACTATGGCTACACCTTC. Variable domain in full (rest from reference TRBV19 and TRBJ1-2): DGGITQSPKYLFRKEGQNVTLSCEQNLNHDAMYWYRQDPGQGLRLIYYSQIVNDFQKGDIAEGYSVSREKKESFPLTVTSAQKNPTAFYLCASTMGAPNYGYTFGSGTRLTVV.

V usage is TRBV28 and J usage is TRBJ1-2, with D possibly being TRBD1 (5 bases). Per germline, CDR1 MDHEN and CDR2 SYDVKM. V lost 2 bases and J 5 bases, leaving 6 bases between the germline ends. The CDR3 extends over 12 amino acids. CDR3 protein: CASSLGGYGYTF. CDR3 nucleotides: TGTGCCAGCAGTTTAGGGGGTTATGGCTACACCTTC.

The CDR3 sequence is CASSTGQGASPEQFF. CDR3 in DNA: TGTGCCAGCAGCACAGGACAGGGGGCGTCTCCTGAGCAGTTCTTC. The V call is TRBV7-6, the J call TRBJ2-1; 11 nucleotides align to TRBD1. Germline lookup yields CDR1 SGHVS and CDR2 FNYEAQ. The CDR3 spans 15 residues. V lost 5 bases to trimming and J lost 9 bases; unmatched junction nucleotides: 9. Filled out from reference TRBV7-6 and TRBJ2-1, the complete variable domain reads GAGVSQSPRYKVTKRGQDVALRCDPISGHVSLYWYRQALGQGPEFLTYFNYEAQQDKSGLPNDRFSAERPEGSISTLTIQRTEQRDSAMYRCASSTGQGASPEQFFGPGTRLTVL.

This CDR3 reads CASPPTGSSTDTQYF. The CDR3 bases are TGTGCCAGCCCTCCTACAGGGTCTAGCACAGATACGCAGTATTTT. V and J are TRBV28 and TRBJ2-3; D may be TRBD1 (6 bases). Trimming left V 8 bases short and J 0 bases short, with 15 bases between. CDR3 length equals 15 residues. Germline V gene lookup returns CDR1 MDHEN and CDR2 SYDVKM.

The CDR3 region is CASSLDAGGASPYGYTF. Here the CDR3 DNA reads TGTGCCAGCAGTTTAGATGCGGGGGGCGCTTCGCCTTATGGCTACACCTTC. The J gene is TRBJ1-2, the V gene TRBV27; maybe TRBD1 (6 bases). Trimming removed 2 bases from V and 5 bases from J, with 21 bases in between. CDR1 MNHEY and CDR2 SMNVEV come from the germline V gene (reference sequence). CDR3 length: 17 amino acids.

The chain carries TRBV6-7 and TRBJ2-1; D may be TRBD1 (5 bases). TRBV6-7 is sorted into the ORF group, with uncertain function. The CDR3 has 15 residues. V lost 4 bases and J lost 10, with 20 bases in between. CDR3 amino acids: CASSFPRTTYCEQFF. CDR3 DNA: TGTGCCAGCAGTTTCCCAAGGACAACCTATTGCGAGCAGTTCTTC.

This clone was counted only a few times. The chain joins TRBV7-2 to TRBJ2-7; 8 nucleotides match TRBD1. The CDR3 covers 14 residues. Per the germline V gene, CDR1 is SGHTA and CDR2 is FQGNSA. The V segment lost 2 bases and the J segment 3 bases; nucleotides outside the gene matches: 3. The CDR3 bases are TGTGCCAGCAGCTTATTCGGACAGGGCTACGAGCAGTACTTC. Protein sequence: CASSLFGQGYEQYF.

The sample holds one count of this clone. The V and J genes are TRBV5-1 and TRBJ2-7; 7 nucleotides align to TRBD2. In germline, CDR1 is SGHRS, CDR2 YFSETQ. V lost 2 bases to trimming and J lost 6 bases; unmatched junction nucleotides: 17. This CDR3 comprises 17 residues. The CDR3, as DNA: TGCGCCAGCAGCTTTAGGACTAGTGGGAGGGAACAATTCGAGCAGTACTTC. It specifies CASSFRTSGREQFEQYF.

The CDR3 DNA is TGTGCCAGCAGCCAAGATCTTGGCAGGGGGCTAATTGTTTACGAGCAGTACTTC. The encoded protein is CASSQDLGRGLIVYEQYF. The gene calls are TRBV4-2 and TRBJ2-7, with 8 positions matching TRBD1. This CDR3 has 18 residues. From germline, CDR1 is LGHNA and CDR2 YNFKEQ. Trimming at V came to 0 bases and at J to 4 bases, leaving 14 bases not matched to a gene.

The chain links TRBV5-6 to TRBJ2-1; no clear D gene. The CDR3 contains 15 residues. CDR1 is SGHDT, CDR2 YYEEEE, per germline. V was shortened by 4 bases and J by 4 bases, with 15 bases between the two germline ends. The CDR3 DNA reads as TGTGCCAGCAGCCCGGAACCGGTATCATACAATGAGCAGTTCTTC. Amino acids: CASSPEPVSYNEQFF.

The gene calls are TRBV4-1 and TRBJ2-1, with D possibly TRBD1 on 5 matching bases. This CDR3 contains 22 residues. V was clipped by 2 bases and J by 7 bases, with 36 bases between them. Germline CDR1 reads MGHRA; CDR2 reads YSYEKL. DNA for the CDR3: TGCGCCAGCAGCCAAACCCTGAAGGAGAGCGCTTCTAATCTGGGGCTATTAAATGAGCAGTTCTTC. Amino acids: CASSQTLKESASNLGLLNEQFF.

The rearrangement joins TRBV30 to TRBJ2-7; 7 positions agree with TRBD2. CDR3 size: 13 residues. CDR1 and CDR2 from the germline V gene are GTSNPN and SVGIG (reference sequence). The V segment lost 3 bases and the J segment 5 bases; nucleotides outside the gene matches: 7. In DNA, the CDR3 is TGTGCCTGGAGGGGAGCGGGACTCCACGAGCAGTACTTC. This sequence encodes CAWRGAGLHEQYF.

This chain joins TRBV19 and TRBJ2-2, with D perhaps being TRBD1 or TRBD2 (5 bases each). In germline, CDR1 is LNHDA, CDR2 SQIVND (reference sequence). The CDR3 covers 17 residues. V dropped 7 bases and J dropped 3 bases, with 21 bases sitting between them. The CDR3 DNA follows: TGTGCCAGTAAACCGGGACGAGGGGCCCGGGACACCGGGGAGCTGTTTTTT. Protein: CASKPGRGARDTGELFF.

CDR3 coding DNA: TGCACCAGCAGCCAACCACTCGACCTCGGGACACCGAAGGGGTCCCAAGAGACCCAGTACTTC. It codes for CTSSQPLDLGTPKGSQETQYF. The V and J genes are TRBV1 and TRBJ2-5; no check of the table's D call, TRBD1, against the DNA was made. TRBV1 is a listed pseudogene. The CDR3 spans 21 residues.

This CDR3 is CASSPDLQIMNTEAFF. Written as DNA, the CDR3 is TGTGCCAGCTCACCCGATCTACAAATCATGAACACTGAAGCTTTCTTT. The chain couples TRBV18 to TRBJ1-1; D is uncertain. This CDR3 has 16 residues. Deletions cut 3 bases from V and 0 bases from J, with 14 bases between. Germline V gene data show CDR1 as KGHSH and CDR2 as LQKENI.

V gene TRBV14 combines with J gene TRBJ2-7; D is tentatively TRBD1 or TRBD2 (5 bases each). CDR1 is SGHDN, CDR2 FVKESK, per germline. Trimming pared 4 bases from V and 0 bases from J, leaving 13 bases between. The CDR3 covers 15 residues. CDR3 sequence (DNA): TGTGCCAGCAGCCCGGGGCGAGCACTCTCCTACGAGCAGTACTTC. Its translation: CASSPGRALSYEQYF.

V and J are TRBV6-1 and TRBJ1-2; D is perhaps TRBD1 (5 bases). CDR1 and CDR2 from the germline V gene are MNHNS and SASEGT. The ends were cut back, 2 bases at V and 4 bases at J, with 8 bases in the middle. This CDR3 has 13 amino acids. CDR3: CASSETGAYGYTF. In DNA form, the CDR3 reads TGTGCCAGCAGTGAAACAGGAGCCTATGGCTACACCTTC.

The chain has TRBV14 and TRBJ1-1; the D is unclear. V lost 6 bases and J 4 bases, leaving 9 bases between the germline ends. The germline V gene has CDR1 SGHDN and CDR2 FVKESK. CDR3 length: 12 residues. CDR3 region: CASSYSFTEAFF. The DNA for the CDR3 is TGTGCCAGCAGTTATTCGTTCACTGAAGCTTTCTTT.

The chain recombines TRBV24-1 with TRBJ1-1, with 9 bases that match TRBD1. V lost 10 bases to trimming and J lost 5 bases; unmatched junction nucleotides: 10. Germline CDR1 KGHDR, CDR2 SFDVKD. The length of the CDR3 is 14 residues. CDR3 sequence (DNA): TGTGCCACTAGGGCTAGGGACAGGGAGACTGAAGCTTTCTTT. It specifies CATRARDRETEAFF.

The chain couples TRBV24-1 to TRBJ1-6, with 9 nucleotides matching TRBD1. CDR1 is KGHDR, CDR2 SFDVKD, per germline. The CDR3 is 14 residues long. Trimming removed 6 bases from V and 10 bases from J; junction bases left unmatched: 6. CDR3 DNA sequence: TGTGCCACCAGTCCGGGACAGGGAAGCTCACCCCTCCACTTT. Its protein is CATSPGQGSSPLHF.

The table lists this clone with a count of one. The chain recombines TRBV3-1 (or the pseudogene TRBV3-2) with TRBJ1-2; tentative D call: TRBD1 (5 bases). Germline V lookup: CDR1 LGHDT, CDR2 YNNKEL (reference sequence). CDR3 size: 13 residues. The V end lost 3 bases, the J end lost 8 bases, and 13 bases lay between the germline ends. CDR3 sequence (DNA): TGTGCCAGCAGCCAGGGGCCCGCTAGAGGCTACACCTTC. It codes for CASSQGPARGYTF.